The 9 T cell receptor beta chains below were found in one sample sequenced in a study of shared clonotypes between healthy human individuals. Some clones are missing from TCRdb's copy, which holds only in-frame ones; the method was immunoSEQ multiplex PCR. The sample gives fewer than 1.6 million clones, around 98.5% of which show up once; around 0.33% is in the top ten. Sample: naive CD4+ T cells sorted from blood. Subset denoted: CD45RA+ positively selected. The receptors were sampled from a man aged 30 to 39 in good health.

This rearrangement joins TRBV5-1 to TRBJ2-7; 12 nucleotides line up with TRBD1. V shed 4 bases and J 4 bases; nucleotides not matched to a gene: 6. Germline CDR1 reads SGHRS; CDR2 reads YFSETQ. CDR3 length: 15 residues. The CDR3 is CASSAGTGGAYEQYF. In nucleotides, the CDR3 is TGCGCCAGCAGCGCCGGGACAGGGGGCGCTTACGAGCAGTACTTC.

This chain uses TRBV20-1 with TRBJ1-3; no definite D call. Germline CDR1 reads DFQATT; CDR2 reads SNEGSKA (reference sequence). Trimming removed 5 bases at V and 7 bases at J, with 9 bases between. The length of the CDR3 is 11 residues. The chain's CDR3 is CSALNHNTIYF. The CDR3 coding sequence is TGCAGTGCTTTAAATCATAACACCATATATTTT.

The V call is TRBV5-4, the J call TRBJ2-5; TRBD2 agrees at 8 bases. CDR1 and CDR2 from the germline V gene are SGHNT and YYREEE (reference sequence). The ends lost 4 bases at V and 2 bases at J; junction bases unmatched: 7. The CDR3 loop spans 15 amino acids. CDR3 sequence: CASSRVGGRQETQYF. The CDR3 coding sequence is TGTGCCAGCAGCCGTGTAGGCGGGAGGCAAGAGACCCAGTACTTC.

This clone occurred once. This rearrangement joins TRBV6-6 to TRBJ2-7; D possibly corresponds to TRBD2 (6 bases). This CDR3 has 15 amino acids. The V end lost 5 bases, the J end lost 3 bases, and 17 bases lay between the germline ends. Germline V gene lookup returns CDR1 MNHNY and CDR2 SVGAGI (reference sequence). The DNA of the CDR3 is TGTGCCAGCAGTGCCGTAGCTAGCGTGAACTACGAGCAGTACTTC. This gives the protein CASSAVASVNYEQYF.

V is TRBV7-3 and J is TRBJ2-5, with D perhaps matching TRBD2 (6 bases). Trimming pared 1 base from V and 5 bases from J, leaving 8 bases between. This CDR3 has 13 residues. The germline V gene encodes CDR1 SGHTA and CDR2 FQGTGA. The CDR3 DNA is TGTGCCAGCAGCTTAAGCGGGGTCGAGACCCAGTACTTC. Translated: CASSLSGVETQYF.

The J gene is TRBJ2-3, the V gene TRBV7-2; no firm D call. The V and J ends lost 4 bases and 2 bases respectively, with 7 bases between them. This CDR3 is built from 13 residues. Germline V gene lookup returns CDR1 SGHTA and CDR2 FQGNSA. The DNA of the CDR3 is TGTGCCAGCAGCTACCGTATCACAGATACGCAGTATTTT. Translating gives CASSYRITDTQYF.

A word on this clone: The junction does not match germline at one end; this may be a read error. V and J are TRBV7-7 and TRBJ2-7, with D maybe TRBD1 (6 bases). Germline CDR1 SSHAT, CDR2 FNYEAQ (reference sequence). The CDR3 length is 13 residues. The CDR3 coding sequence is TGTGCTAGCAGCCTTACAGGGTTCGGCGAGCAGTACTTC. It yields the protein CASSLTGFGEQYF.

The CDR3 protein is CASLPIGVYEQYF. As DNA, the CDR3 is TGTGCCAGCCTACCTATCGGGGTATACGAGCAGTACTTC. The gene calls are TRBV7-9 and TRBJ2-7; perhaps TRBD2 as D (5 bases). Germline-derived CDR1 and CDR2 are SEHNR and FQNEAQ (reference sequence). V lost 8 bases to trimming and J lost 4 bases, with 15 bases between them. The CDR3 sequence is 13 residues long.

The chain is built from TRBV29-1 and TRBJ1-2, with TRBD1 matching over 10 bases. Germline CDR1 SQVTM, CDR2 ANQGSEA. The length of the CDR3 is 13 residues. V gave up 6 bases and J gave up 5 bases; unmatched junction bases: 6. As DNA, the CDR3 is TGCAGCGTACCGACAGGGGGCGGTTATGGCTACACCTTC. It codes for CSVPTGGGYGYTF.